These 3 T cell receptor beta chains were all obtained from the same sample, sequenced in a study of CD8 T cells in Susac syndrome. Random hexamers were used to reverse transcribe about 0.5 to 1 ug of RNA. TCRdb passed the immunoSEQ multiplex PCR reads through MiXCR, listing each CDR3 protein once. The sample shows under 200,000 distinct CDR3 sequences, roughly nine tenths of them seen only once. Material: CD4+ T cells from PBMCs. Every receptor here comes from a human donor with Susac syndrome.

The rearrangement uses TRBV5-1 and TRBJ2-3, with 14 nucleotides matching TRBD2. The germline gives CDR1 SGHRS, CDR2 YFSETQ. J gave up 6 bases and V 0 bases, and 12 bases lay outside the gene matches. The CDR3 sequence is 19 residues long. The CDR3 DNA sequence: TGCGCCAGCAGCTTGGATTCCGCCGGGACTAGCGGGGGAGGGGATACGCAGTATTTT. As protein: CASSLDSAGTSGGGDTQYF.

A single count supports this clonotype. The chain joins TRBV5-1 to TRBJ1-1; maybe TRBD1 (5 bases). CDR1 and CDR2 (germline): SGHRS, YFSETQ. The ends were cut back, 3 bases at V and 4 bases at J, with 16 bases in the middle. The CDR3 is 15 amino acids. CDR3 DNA sequence: TGCGCCAGCAGCTCGACTCAGGGAGGCGGCACTGAAGCTTTCTTT. Encoded protein: CASSSTQGGGTEAFF.

V usage is TRBV5-5 and J usage is TRBJ1-1, with 7 positions matching TRBD1. CDR1 is SGHKS, CDR2 YYEKEE, per germline (reference sequence). CDR3 length: 15 residues. Germline trimming cut 4 bases from V and 1 base from J; bases unmatched to any gene: 7. The CDR3 spells CASSPTGYGNTEAFF. CDR3 DNA sequence: TGTGCCAGCAGCCCGACAGGGTACGGGAACACTGAAGCTTTCTTT.